Below, 30 T cell receptor beta chains from the same sample are listed, as sequenced in a study of CD8+CD57+ T cells in acquired aplastic anemia. Patients who underwent sequencing had shown CD8+CD57+ cell expansion by flow cytometry. Investigators profiled TCR beta VDJ and CDR3 from genomic DNA template. TCRdb recomputed calls from the reads with MiXCR, one row per CDR3 protein. The sample has under 250,000 distinct CDR3 sequences, 45% to 50% seen once. What was sequenced was sorted CD4+, CD8+, or CD8+CD57+ T cells (not recorded which) from PBMCs. All receptors derive from a human donor with aplastic anemia.

This clonotype was seen many times. The chain is built from TRBV7-2 and TRBJ1-5; 8 positions match TRBD1. J was trimmed by 6 bases and V by 5 bases; bases with no gene match: 3. CDR3 length: 13 amino acids. Germline V gives CDR1 SGHTA, CDR2 FQGNSA. The CDR3: CASSPGGFQPQHF. DNA of the CDR3: TGTGCCAGCAGCCCAGGGGGCTTTCAGCCCCAGCATTTT.

In this sample, this clonotype turned up many times. The chain carries TRBV5-1 and TRBJ1-2, with a weak D call TRBD1 (5 bases). The germline V gene has CDR1 SGHRS and CDR2 YFSETQ. This CDR3 is built from 13 residues. Trimming pared 4 bases from V and 8 bases from J, leaving 15 bases between. CDR3 amino acids: CASSEGTFAGYTF. In DNA form, the CDR3 reads TGCGCCAGCAGCGAGGGGACCTTCGCCGGCTACACCTTC.

Concerning this clonotype: A much larger clone sits a single nucleotide away, making a read error possible. This is likely a read error, given that the CDR3 carries no conserved phenylalanine or tryptophan at its end. The V call is TRBV7-9, the J call TRBJ1-5; TRBD1 aligns across 8 bases. V dropped 1 base and J dropped 4; count of bases not matched to a gene: 9. CDR1 is SEHNR and CDR2 is FQNEAQ in the germline V gene (reference sequence). This CDR3 is built from 17 residues. This chain's CDR3 is CASSLGSRTGINQPQHS. The CDR3 DNA sequence: TGTGCCAGCAGCTTAGGGTCTAGGACAGGGATTAATCAGCCCCAGCATTCT.

V gene TRBV30 combines with J gene TRBJ1-2; possibly TRBD1 for D (5 bases). V lost 3 bases and J lost 7, with 12 bases in between. The CDR3 consists of 12 residues. The V gene's germline CDR1 is GTSNPN and CDR2 SVGIG (reference sequence). The CDR3 sequence is CAWRVWGGGYTF. CDR3 DNA sequence: TGTGCCTGGAGGGTTTGGGGGGGTGGCTACACCTTC. The whole variable domain, remainder taken from reference TRBV30 and TRBJ1-2, is SQTIHQWPATLVQPVGSPLSLECTVEGTSNPNLYWYRQAAGRGLQLLFYSVGIGQISSEVPQNLSASRPQDRQFILSSKKLLLSDSGFYLCAWRVWGGGYTFGSGTRLTVV.

The table lists this clonotype with a count of one. This chain links TRBV10-3 with TRBJ1-2; 7 nucleotides match TRBD1. CDR3 length equals 14 residues. After removal of 5 bases from V and 5 bases from J, the junction contained 8 bases not matched to a gene. Germline CDR1 and CDR2: ENHRY and SYGVKD. CDR3 protein: CAISQGGEGYGYTF. The CDR3 bases are TGTGCCATCAGTCAGGGGGGAGAAGGATATGGCTACACCTTC.

A remark on this clonotype: The CDR3 does not close with the conserved phenylalanine or tryptophan, likely indicating a read error. No DNA is shown, since the ends of the CDR3 on it are uncertain; the CDR3 is the one TCRdb lists. J is TRBJ1-1 and V is TRBV9; whether TRBD1, the table's D call, matches the DNA was not checked. Including both end residues, the CDR3 is 9 amino acids long. Per germline, CDR1 SGDLS and CDR2 YYNGEE. The CDR3 region is CASSESGTG.

This clonotype was observed once. The rearrangement links TRBV10-3 to TRBJ2-1; TRBD2 agrees at 10 bases. With 11 bases clipped from V and 9 bases from J, the junction kept 10 bases outside the gene matches. The CDR3 runs 13 residues. Germline loops: CDR1 ENHRY, CDR2 SYGVKD. The CDR3 nucleotides are TGTGCCGCTAAAAGCGGGAGGGCCGGTGAGCAGTTCTTC. The encoded protein is CAAKSGRAGEQFF.

The chain has TRBV10-3 and TRBJ2-3; D perhaps matches TRBD2 (6 bases). The V gene lost 3 bases and the J gene lost 5 bases, with 15 bases spanning the gap. The germline V gene has CDR1 ENHRY and CDR2 SYGVKD. The CDR3 contains 15 residues. The chain's CDR3 is CAISESGEQGDTQYF. The CDR3 DNA reads as TGTGCCATCAGTGAATCGGGGGAACAAGGAGATACGCAGTATTTT.

The V and J genes are TRBV9 and TRBJ2-5; D gene ambiguous. V dropped 4 bases and J dropped 4 bases, with 11 bases sitting between them. CDR1 and CDR2 (germline): SGDLS, YYNGEE. The CDR3 has 13 amino acids. Here the CDR3 reads CASSPQRGETQYF. CDR3 DNA: TGTGCCAGCAGCCCCCAACGAGGAGAGACCCAGTACTTC. The entire variable domain, with the rest obtained from reference TRBV9 and TRBJ2-5, is as follows: DSGVTQTPKHLITATGQRVTLRCSPRSGDLSVYWYQQSLDQGLQFLIQYYNGEERAKGNILERFSAQQFPDLHSELNLSSLELGDSALYFCASSPQRGETQYFGPGTRLLVL.

In this sample, this clonotype turned up a few times. A much larger clone sits a single nucleotide away, making a read error possible. V usage is TRBV6-4 and J usage is TRBJ2-3; 8 bases align to TRBD1. With 4 bases clipped from V and 1 base from J, the junction kept 4 bases outside the gene matches. This CDR3 is 15 amino acids long. CDR1 is MRHNA, CDR2 SNTAGT, per germline. CDR3 amino acids: CASSVAGGGTDTQYF. The CDR3 region has the DNA TGTGCCAGCAGTGTCGCAGGGGGCGGCACAGATACGCAGTATTTT.

This chain connects TRBV9 to TRBJ2-3; D is unresolved. V gave up 0 bases and J gave up 1 base, with 18 bases separating them. The CDR3 runs 18 residues. The germline CDR1 and CDR2 sequences are SGDLS and YYNGEE. CDR3 residues: CASSVEPEGIWGTDTQYF. The CDR3 bases are TGTGCCAGCAGCGTAGAACCGGAAGGGATCTGGGGCACAGATACGCAGTATTTT.

This clonotype was counted at least ten times. The gene calls are TRBV4-1 and TRBJ1-1; possible D gene TRBD1, 5 bases. Germline V CDR1 and CDR2: MGHRA, YSYEKL. The CDR3 spans 15 residues. V lost 1 base and J lost 6, with 15 bases in between. CDR3 residues: CASSQVPGADAEAFF. CDR3 nucleotides: TGCGCCAGCAGCCAAGTCCCTGGGGCTGACGCTGAAGCTTTCTTT.

With regard to this clonotype: A much more abundant neighbour one base away suggests this may be a read error. The V call is TRBV7-6, the J call TRBJ2-2; possible D gene TRBD2, 6 bases. This CDR3 has 15 amino acids. The V gene's germline CDR1 is SGHVS and CDR2 FNYEAQ. The CDR3 DNA reads TGTGCCAGCAGTTACGTCATCGCGAACACCGGGGGGCTGTTTTTT. Translated, it gives CASSYVIANTGGLFF.

The rearrangement uses TRBV2 and TRBJ1-1; D remains unclear. Germline CDR1 reads SNHLY; CDR2 reads FYNNEI. Trimming took off 0 bases at V and 5 bases at J, with 7 bases between the two ends. The CDR3 totals 13 residues. The CDR3 sequence is CASSEARETEAFF. The CDR3 DNA is TGTGCCAGCAGTGAAGCTAGGGAAACTGAAGCTTTCTTT.

This clonotype was detected ten times or more. This chain links TRBV7-3 with TRBJ1-1, with unresolved D. The V gene's germline CDR1 is SGHTA and CDR2 FQGTGA. The CDR3 extends over 15 amino acids. Trimming pared 5 bases from V and 6 bases from J, leaving 19 bases between. The CDR3 bases are TGTGCCAGCAGCGTTCTTACCGGGAGGATTGCTGAAGCTTTCTTT. This translates into CASSVLTGRIAEAFF.

The chain joins TRBV15 to TRBJ1-2; 8 nucleotides match TRBD1. The CDR3 has 14 residues. CDR1 and CDR2 (germline): LNHNV, YYDKDF (reference sequence). The V segment lost 4 bases and the J segment 7 bases; nucleotides outside the gene matches: 8. The CDR3 DNA reads as TGTGCCACCAGCACTATAGGACAGGGAGGTGGCTACACCTTC. This sequence encodes CATSTIGQGGGYTF.

This clonotype was seen at least ten times. DNA of the CDR3: TGTGCCAGCAGTGAGGGACAGGGGAGCAATCAGCCCCAGCATTTT. It translates to CASSEGQGSNQPQHF. The chain has TRBV25-1 and TRBJ1-5; 10 bases fit TRBD1. V gave up 3 bases and J gave up 1 base; unmatched junction bases: 0. The CDR3 is 15 amino acids. Germline V gene lookup returns CDR1 MGHDK and CDR2 SYGVNS.

Points on this clonotype: A much larger clone is a single base away; this may be a read error. The rearrangement links TRBV12-3 or TRBV12-4 to TRBJ1-2, with no clear D. The CDR3 is 13 amino acids. CDR3 DNA sequence: TGTGTCAGCAGTTTAGGGCACGGCTATGGCTACACCTTC. It yields the protein CVSSLGHGYGYTF.

This clonotype has just one count. V gene TRBV20-1 combines with J gene TRBJ2-1, with D perhaps matching TRBD2 (6 bases). The CDR3 has 12 residues. V was pared by 8 bases and J by 7 bases, with 15 bases between. The germline gives CDR1 DFQATT, CDR2 SNEGSKA (reference sequence). The CDR3 region has the DNA TGCAGTCCAGCCGGACGGGGGAATGAGCAGTTCTTC. Translation gives CSPAGRGNEQFF.

A note on this clonotype: The conserved phenylalanine or tryptophan is not found at the CDR3 terminus, so this likely reflects a read error. CDR3 loop: CSARQQGAGTEAFS. CDR3 sequence (DNA): TGCAGTGCTAGACAACAGGGGGCCGGCACTGAAGCTTTCTCT. V is TRBV20-1 and J is TRBJ1-1, with 9 positions matching TRBD1. The trim removed 2 bases at V and 4 bases at J, leaving 5 bases unmatched. CDR1 and CDR2 from the germline V gene are DFQATT and SNEGSKA (reference sequence). The CDR3 loop spans 14 amino acids.

This clonotype showed up many times. V is TRBV6-1 and J is TRBJ1-2; 9 bases map to TRBD1. Germline assignment: CDR1 MNHNS and CDR2 SASEGT. The V segment lost 1 base and the J segment 3 bases; nucleotides outside the gene matches: 3. There are 15 residues in the CDR3. The CDR3 loop is CASSEVGDRDYGYTF. The CDR3 DNA follows: TGTGCCAGCAGTGAAGTAGGGGACAGGGACTATGGCTACACCTTC.

This clonotype was found many times. This chain joins TRBV7-9 and TRBJ1-6; possible D gene TRBD1, 6 bases. The germline CDR1 and CDR2 sequences are SEHNR and FQNEAQ (reference sequence). V dropped 5 bases and J dropped 7 bases, with 12 bases sitting between them. CDR3 length: 14 residues. The CDR3 loop is CASSNRDKNSPLHF. The DNA of the CDR3 is TGTGCCAGCAGCAACCGGGACAAGAATTCACCCCTCCACTTT. The whole variable domain, filled in from reference TRBV7-9 and TRBJ1-6, reads DTGVSQNPRHKITKRGQNVTFRCDPISEHNRLYWYRQTLGQGPEFLTYFQNEAQLEKSRLLSDRFSAERPKGSFSTLEIQRTEQGDSAMYLCASSNRDKNSPLHFGNGTRLTVT.

The chain has TRBV19 and TRBJ1-2; D call uncertain. Germline CDR1 reads LNHDA; CDR2 reads SQIVND (reference sequence). CDR3 length: 11 residues. V was shortened by 7 bases and J by 2 bases, with 5 bases between the two germline ends. In nucleotides, the CDR3 is TGTGCCAGTAAGGTGAACTATGGCTACACCTTC. Protein product: CASKVNYGYTF.

The rearrangement joins TRBV9 to TRBJ1-1, with a possible D match to TRBD1 (5 bases). The length of the CDR3 is 9 residues. Trimming stripped 4 bases from V and 13 bases from J, with 8 bases between. Germline V gene sequence: CDR1 SGDLS, CDR2 YYNGEE. This chain's CDR3 is CASSRDGFF. The CDR3 nucleotides are TGTGCCAGCAGCAGGGACGGTTTCTTT.

CDR3 coding DNA: TGCAGCGTTGAGTTAGCGGGGTCCAGCTCCTACGAGCAGTACTTC. Translated, it gives CSVELAGSSSYEQYF. The genes are TRBV29-1 and TRBJ2-7, with TRBD2 matching over 8 bases. The CDR3 has 15 residues. With 3 bases clipped from V and 0 bases from J, the junction kept 7 bases outside the gene matches. Germline V gene sequence: CDR1 SQVTM, CDR2 ANQGSEA.

This clonotype was picked up many times. V gene TRBV7-9 combines with J gene TRBJ2-1; 10 bases match TRBD1. From germline, CDR1 is SEHNR and CDR2 FQNEAQ (reference sequence). CDR3 length: 16 amino acids. Unmatched junction bases numbered 17, after V lost 4 bases and J lost 14 bases. CDR3 protein: CASSSSYRDRGPREFF. CDR3 bases: TGTGCCAGCAGCTCGTCCTACCGGGACAGGGGCCCCAGGGAGTTCTTC.

The CDR3 region has the DNA TGTGCCAGTAGTCGCCGGGACGGTGACGCCGGGGAGCAGTACTTC. This codes for CASSRRDGDAGEQYF. The chain uses TRBV19 and TRBJ2-7; D might be TRBD1 or TRBD2, each matching 5 bases. Germline assignment: CDR1 LNHDA and CDR2 SQIVND (reference sequence). This CDR3 is built from 15 residues. V lost 5 bases to trimming and J lost 7 bases, with 21 bases between them.

This clonotype was counted many times. The chain couples TRBV7-2 to TRBJ2-3; D ambiguous. V dropped 2 bases and J dropped 1 base, with 10 bases sitting between them. Germline V CDR1 and CDR2: SGHTA, FQGNSA. The CDR3 sequence is 15 residues long. The CDR3 loop reads CASSLYPDRTDTQYF. CDR3 DNA: TGTGCCAGCAGCTTATACCCAGACCGCACAGATACGCAGTATTTT.

This rearrangement joins TRBV28 to TRBJ2-3; 9 bases map to TRBD2. V lost 3 bases, J lost 3 bases, and 7 bases stayed unmatched. Germline-derived CDR1 and CDR2 are MDHEN and SYDVKM. This CDR3 has 16 amino acids. The CDR3 is CASSFIAGAETDTQYF. Here the CDR3 DNA reads TGTGCCAGCAGTTTTATAGCGGGAGCGGAAACAGATACGCAGTATTTT.

This clonotype was detected many times. The chain is built from TRBV20-1 and TRBJ2-1, with D perhaps assigned TRBD1 or TRBD2 (6 bases each). The germline gives CDR1 DFQATT, CDR2 SNEGSKA (reference sequence). Trimming stripped 2 bases from V and 6 bases from J, with 11 bases between. The CDR3 spans 13 residues. CDR3 sequence reads: CSARTGTLNEQFF. CDR3 nucleotide sequence: TGCAGTGCTAGAACAGGGACTCTCAATGAGCAGTTCTTC.